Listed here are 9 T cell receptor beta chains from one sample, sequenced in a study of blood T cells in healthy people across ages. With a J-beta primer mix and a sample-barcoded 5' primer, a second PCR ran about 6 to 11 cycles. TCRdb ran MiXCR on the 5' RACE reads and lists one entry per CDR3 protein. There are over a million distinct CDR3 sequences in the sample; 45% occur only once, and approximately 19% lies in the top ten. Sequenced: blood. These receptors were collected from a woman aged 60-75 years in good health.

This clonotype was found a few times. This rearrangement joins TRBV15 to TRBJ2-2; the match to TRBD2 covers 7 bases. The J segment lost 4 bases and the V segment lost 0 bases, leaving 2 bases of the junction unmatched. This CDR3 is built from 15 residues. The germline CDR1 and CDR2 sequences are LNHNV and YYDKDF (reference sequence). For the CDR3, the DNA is TGTGCCACCAGCAGAGATTGGGAGGGCACCGGGGAGCTGTTTTTT. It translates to CATSRDWEGTGELFF. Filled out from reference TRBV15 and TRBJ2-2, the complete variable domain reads DAMVIQNPRYQVTQFGKPVTLSCSQTLNHNVMYWYQQKSSQAPKLLFHYYDKDFNNEADTPDNFQSRRPNTSFCFLDIRSPGLGDTAMYLCATSRDWEGTGELFFGEGSRLTVL.

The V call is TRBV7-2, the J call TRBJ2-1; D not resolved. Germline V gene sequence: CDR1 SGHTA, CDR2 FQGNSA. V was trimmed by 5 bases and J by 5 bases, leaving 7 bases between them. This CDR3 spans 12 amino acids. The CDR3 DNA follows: TGTGCCAGCAGCCGGGTGCACAATGAGCAGTTCTTC. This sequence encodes CASSRVHNEQFF.

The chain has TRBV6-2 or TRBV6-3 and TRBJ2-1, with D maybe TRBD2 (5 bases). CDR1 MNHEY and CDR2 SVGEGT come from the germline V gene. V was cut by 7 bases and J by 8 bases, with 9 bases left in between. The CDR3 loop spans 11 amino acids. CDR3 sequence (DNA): TGTGCCAGCACGGACGGGGATGAGCAGTTCTTC. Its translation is CASTDGDEQFF.

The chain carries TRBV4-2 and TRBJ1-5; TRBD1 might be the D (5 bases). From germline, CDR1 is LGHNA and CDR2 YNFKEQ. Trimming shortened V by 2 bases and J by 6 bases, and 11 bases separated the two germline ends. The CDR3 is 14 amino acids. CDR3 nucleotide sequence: TGTGCCAGCAGCCAATCCGGGGGGGGTCAGCCCCAGCATTTT. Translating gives CASSQSGGGQPQHF.

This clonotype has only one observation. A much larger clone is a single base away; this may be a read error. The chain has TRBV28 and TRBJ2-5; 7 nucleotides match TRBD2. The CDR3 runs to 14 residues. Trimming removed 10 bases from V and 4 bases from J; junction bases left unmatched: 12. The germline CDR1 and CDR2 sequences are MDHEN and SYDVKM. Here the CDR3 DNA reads TGTGCCACTAGGGCTAACGGGAGGATAGAGACCCAGTACTTC. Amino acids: CATRANGRIETQYF.

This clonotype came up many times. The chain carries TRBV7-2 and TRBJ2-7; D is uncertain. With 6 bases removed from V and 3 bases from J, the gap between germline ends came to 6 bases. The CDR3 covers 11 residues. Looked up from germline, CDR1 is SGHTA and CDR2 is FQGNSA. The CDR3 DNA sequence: TGTGCCAGCAGTCCTTACTACGAGCAGTACTTC. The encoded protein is CASSPYYEQYF.

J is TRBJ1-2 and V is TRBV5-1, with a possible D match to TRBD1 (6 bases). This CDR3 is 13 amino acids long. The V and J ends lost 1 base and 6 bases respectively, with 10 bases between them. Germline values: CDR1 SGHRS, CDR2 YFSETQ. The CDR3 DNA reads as TGCGCCAGCAGCTTGACAGGGAAAAATGGCTACACCTTC. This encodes CASSLTGKNGYTF. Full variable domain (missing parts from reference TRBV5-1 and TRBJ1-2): KAGVTQTPRYLIKTRGQQVTLSCSPISGHRSVSWYQQTPGQGLQFLFEYFSETQRNKGNFPGRFSGRQFSNSRSEMNVSTLELGDSALYLCASSLTGKNGYTFGSGTRLTVV.

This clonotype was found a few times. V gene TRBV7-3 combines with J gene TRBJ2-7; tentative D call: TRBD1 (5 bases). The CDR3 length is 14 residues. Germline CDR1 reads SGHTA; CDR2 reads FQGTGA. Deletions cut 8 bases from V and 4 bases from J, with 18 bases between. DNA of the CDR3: TGTGCCAGCGCTAAGGATGGGGCCGCTTACGAGCAGTACTTC. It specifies CASAKDGAAYEQYF.

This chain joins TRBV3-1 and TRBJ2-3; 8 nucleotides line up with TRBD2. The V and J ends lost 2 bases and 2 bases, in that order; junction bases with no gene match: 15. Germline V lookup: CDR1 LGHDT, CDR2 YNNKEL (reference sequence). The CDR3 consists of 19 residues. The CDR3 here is CASSQFLTSGAAPTDTQYF. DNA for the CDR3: TGTGCCAGCAGCCAATTCCTTACTAGCGGAGCCGCCCCCACAGATACGCAGTATTTT.